The TCR beta chain described here comes from a study of T cell responses to AZD1222 COVID-19 vaccine. Regarding the study as a whole: Sampled repertoires all dated from after the peak T cell response. Of the AZD1222 recipients, only five to seven were seropositive at baseline.

This CDR3 is 13 amino acids long. With 8 bases removed from V and 0 bases from J, the gap between germline ends came to 9 bases. The germline V gene has CDR1 SGHTA and CDR2 FQGNSA. This clone is a singleton in its sample. The antigen is not known. The method was immunoSEQ multiplex PCR; TCRdb's version includes in-frame clones alone and lacks a portion of them. The table includes some 140,000 clones, around 85% detected once. V gene TRBV7-2 combines with J gene TRBJ2-3; perhaps TRBD1 as D (5 bases). The clonotype originates from an adult in good health. Material: peripheral blood, obtained on day 0 of MenACWY control vaccination. The DNA of the CDR3 is TGTGCCAGCGTCAGGGCTAGCACAGATACGCAGTATTTT. As protein: CASVRASTDTQYF.